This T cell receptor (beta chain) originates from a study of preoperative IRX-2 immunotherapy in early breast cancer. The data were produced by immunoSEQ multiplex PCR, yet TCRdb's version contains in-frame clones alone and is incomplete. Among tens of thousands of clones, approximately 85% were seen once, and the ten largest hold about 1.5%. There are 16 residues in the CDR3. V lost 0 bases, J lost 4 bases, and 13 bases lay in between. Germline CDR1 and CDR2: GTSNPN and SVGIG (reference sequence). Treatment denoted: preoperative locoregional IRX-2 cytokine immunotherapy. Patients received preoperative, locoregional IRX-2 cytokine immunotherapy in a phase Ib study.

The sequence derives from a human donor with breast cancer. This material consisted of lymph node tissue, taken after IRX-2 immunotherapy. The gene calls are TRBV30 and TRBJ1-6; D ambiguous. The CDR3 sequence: CAWSVLPAPYNSPLHF. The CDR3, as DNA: TGTGCCTGGAGTGTACTACCAGCTCCTTATAATTCACCCCTCCACTTT.